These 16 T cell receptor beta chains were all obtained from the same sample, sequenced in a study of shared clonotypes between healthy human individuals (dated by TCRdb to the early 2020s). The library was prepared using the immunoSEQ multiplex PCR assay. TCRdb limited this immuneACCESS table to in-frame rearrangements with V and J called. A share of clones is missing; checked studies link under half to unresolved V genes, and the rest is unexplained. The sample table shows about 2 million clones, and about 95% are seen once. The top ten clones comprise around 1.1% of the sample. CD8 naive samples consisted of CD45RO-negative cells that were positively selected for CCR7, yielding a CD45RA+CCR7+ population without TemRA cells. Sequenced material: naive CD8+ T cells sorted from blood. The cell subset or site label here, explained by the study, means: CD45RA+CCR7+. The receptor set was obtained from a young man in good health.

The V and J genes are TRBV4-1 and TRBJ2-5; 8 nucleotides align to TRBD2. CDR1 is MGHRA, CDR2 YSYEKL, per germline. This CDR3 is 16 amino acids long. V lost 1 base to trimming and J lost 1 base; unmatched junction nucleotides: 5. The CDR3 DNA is TGCGCCAGCAGCCAAGCGGGGGGGCCCAGCCAAGAGACCCAGTACTTC. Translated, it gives CASSQAGGPSQETQYF.

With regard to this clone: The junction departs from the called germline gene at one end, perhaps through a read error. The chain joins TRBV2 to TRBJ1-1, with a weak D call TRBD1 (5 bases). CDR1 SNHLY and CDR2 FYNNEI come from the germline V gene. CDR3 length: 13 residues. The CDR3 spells CASSEERGPEASF. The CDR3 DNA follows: TGTGCCAGCAGTGAAGAGAGGGGACCTGAAGCTTCCTTT.

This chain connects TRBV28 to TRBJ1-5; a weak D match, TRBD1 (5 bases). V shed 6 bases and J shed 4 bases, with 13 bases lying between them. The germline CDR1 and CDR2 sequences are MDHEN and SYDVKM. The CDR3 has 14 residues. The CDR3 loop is CASSQQAANQPQHF. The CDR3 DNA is TGTGCCAGCAGCCAACAGGCAGCGAATCAGCCCCAGCATTTT.

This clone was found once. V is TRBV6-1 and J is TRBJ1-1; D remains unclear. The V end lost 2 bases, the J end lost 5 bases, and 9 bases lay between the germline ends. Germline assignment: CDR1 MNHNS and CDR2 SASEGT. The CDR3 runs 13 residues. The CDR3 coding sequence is TGTGCCAGCAGTGAAATTCCCCCGACTGAAGCTTTCTTT. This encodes CASSEIPPTEAFF.

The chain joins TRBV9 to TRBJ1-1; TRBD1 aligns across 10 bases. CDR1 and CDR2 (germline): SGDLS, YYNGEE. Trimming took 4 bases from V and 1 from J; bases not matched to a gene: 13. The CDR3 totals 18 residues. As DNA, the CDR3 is TGTGCCAGCAGCCCACTCCCCGGACAGGGGGACCGGAACACTGAAGCTTTCTTT. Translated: CASSPLPGQGDRNTEAFF.

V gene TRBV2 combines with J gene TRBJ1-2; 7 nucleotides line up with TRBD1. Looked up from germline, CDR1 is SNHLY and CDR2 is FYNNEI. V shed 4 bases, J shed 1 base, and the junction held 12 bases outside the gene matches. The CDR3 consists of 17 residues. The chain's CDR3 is CASSVQGGTVFNYGYTF. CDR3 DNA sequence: TGTGCCAGCAGTGTACAGGGTGGGACAGTTTTTAACTATGGCTACACCTTC.

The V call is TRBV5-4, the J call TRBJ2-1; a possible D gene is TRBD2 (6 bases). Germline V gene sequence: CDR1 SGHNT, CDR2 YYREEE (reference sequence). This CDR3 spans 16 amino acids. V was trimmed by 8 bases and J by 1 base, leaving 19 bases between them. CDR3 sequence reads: CASTRGDFASYNEQFF. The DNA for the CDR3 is TGTGCCAGTACCCGAGGGGACTTCGCATCCTACAATGAGCAGTTCTTC.

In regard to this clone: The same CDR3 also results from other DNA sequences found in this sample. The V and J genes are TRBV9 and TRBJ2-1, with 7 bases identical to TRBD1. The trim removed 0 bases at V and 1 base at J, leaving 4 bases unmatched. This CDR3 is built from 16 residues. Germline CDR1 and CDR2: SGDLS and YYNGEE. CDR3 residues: CASSVGGTVSYNEQFF. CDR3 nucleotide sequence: TGTGCCAGCAGCGTAGGAGGGACAGTATCCTACAATGAGCAGTTCTTC.

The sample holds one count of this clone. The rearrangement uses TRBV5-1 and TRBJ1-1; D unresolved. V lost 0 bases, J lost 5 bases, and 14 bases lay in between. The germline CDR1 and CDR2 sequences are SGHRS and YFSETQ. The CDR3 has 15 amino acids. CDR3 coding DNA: TGCGCCAGCAGCTTGGCCGGGCCCTTGTGGACTGAAGCTTTCTTT. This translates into CASSLAGPLWTEAFF. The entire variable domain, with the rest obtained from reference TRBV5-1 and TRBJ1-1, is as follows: KAGVTQTPRYLIKTRGQQVTLSCSPISGHRSVSWYQQTPGQGLQFLFEYFSETQRNKGNFPGRFSGRQFSNSRSEMNVSTLELGDSALYLCASSLAGPLWTEAFFGQGTRLTVV.

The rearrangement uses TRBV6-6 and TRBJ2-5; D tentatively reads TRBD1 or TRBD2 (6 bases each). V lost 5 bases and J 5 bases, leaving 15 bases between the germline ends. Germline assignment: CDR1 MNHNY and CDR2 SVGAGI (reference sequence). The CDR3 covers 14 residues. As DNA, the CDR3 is TGTGCCAGCAGTCCCGGGGGCGAAGATGAGACCCAGTACTTC. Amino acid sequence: CASSPGGEDETQYF.

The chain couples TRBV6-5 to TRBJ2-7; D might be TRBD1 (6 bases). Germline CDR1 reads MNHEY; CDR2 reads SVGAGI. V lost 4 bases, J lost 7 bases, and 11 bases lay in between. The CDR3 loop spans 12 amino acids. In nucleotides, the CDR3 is TGTGCCAGCAGTTTCCCCGGACAGGAGCAGTACTTC. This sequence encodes CASSFPGQEQYF.

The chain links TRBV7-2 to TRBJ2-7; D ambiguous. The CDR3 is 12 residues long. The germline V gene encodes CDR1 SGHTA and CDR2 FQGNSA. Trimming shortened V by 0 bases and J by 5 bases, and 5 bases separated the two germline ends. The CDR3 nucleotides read TGTGCCAGCAGCTTAGCAGTAAACGAGCAGTACTTC. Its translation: CASSLAVNEQYF. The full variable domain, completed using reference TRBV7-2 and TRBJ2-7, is GAGVSQSPSNKVTEKGKDVELRCDPISGHTALYWYRQSLGQGLEFLIYFQGNSAPDKSGLPSDRFSAERTGGSVSTLTIQRTQQEDSAVYLCASSLAVNEQYFGPGTRLTVT.

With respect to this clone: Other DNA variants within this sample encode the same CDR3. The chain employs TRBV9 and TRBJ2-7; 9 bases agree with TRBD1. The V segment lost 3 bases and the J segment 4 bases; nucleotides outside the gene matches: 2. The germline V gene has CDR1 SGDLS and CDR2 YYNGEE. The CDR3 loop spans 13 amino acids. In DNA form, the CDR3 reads TGTGCCAGCAGCGAGGGACAGGGTTACGAGCAGTACTTC. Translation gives CASSEGQGYEQYF.

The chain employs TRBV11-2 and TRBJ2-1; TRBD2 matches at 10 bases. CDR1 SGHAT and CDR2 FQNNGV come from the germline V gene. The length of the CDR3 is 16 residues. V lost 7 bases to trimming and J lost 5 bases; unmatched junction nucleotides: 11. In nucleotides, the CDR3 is TGTGCCAGCATCGTACATATAGCGGGGGGCAACAATGAGCAGTTCTTC. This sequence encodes CASIVHIAGGNNEQFF.

For the CDR3, the DNA is TGCGCCAGCAGCCAAGTCGACAGGGGGCCCTTCTCTGGGGCCAACGTCCTGACTTTC. It translates to CASSQVDRGPFSGANVLTF. V is TRBV4-1 and J is TRBJ2-6, with TRBD1 matching over 10 bases. CDR3 length: 19 amino acids. J gave up 0 bases and V 1 base, and 6 bases lay outside the gene matches. Germline assignment: CDR1 MGHRA and CDR2 YSYEKL.

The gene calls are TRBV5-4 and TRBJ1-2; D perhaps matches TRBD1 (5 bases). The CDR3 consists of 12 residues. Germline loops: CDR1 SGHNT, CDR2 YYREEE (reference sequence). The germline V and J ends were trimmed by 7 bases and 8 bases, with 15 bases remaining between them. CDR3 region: CASPNPGGGYTF. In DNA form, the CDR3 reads TGTGCCAGCCCCAACCCCGGGGGGGGCTACACCTTC. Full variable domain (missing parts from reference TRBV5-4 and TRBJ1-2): ETGVTQSPTHLIKTRGQQVTLRCSSQSGHNTVSWYQQALGQGPQFIFQYYREEENGRGNFPPRFSGLQFPNYSSELNVNALELDDSALYLCASPNPGGGYTFGSGTRLTVV.